These 16 T cell receptor beta chains share one sample of origin, sequenced in a study of shared clonotypes between healthy human individuals. Measured with immunoSEQ multiplex PCR; TCRdb has only the in-frame clones, and not every one. The sample contains 2 million to 2.5 million clones, nearly 97% of which appear only once. The sample taken for sequencing was naive CD4+ T cells sorted from blood. Sample subset: CD45RA+ positively selected. All receptors derive from a man aged 18 to 30 in good health.

This clone was picked up one time. The V gene is TRBV6-5, the J gene TRBJ1-1; D is ambiguous. The V and J ends lost 6 bases and 7 bases respectively, with 12 bases between them. The CDR3 contains 12 residues. Germline values: CDR1 MNHEY, CDR2 SVGAGI. The CDR3 sequence: CASSGGRGEAFF. In nucleotides, the CDR3 is TGTGCCAGCAGCGGTGGACGGGGTGAAGCTTTCTTT.

This chain connects TRBV5-1 to TRBJ1-1, with D maybe TRBD1 (5 bases). Between the trimmed V and J ends, which lost 4 bases and 5 bases, there was a span of 12 bases. This CDR3 region has 13 residues. Per the germline V gene, CDR1 is SGHRS and CDR2 is YFSETQ. The CDR3 nucleotides are TGCGCCAGCAGCGCAGGGCTGGGGACTGAAGCTTTCTTT. It translates to CASSAGLGTEAFF.

V usage is TRBV5-1 and J usage is TRBJ2-5; D possibly corresponds to TRBD1 (6 bases). Germline V lookup: CDR1 SGHRS, CDR2 YFSETQ. The CDR3 spans 17 residues. Between the trimmed V and J ends, which lost 0 bases and 5 bases, there was a span of 20 bases. The CDR3 loop is CASSLAAGVGGRETQYF. The CDR3 bases are TGCGCCAGCAGCTTGGCGGCAGGGGTAGGTGGTCGGGAGACCCAGTACTTC.

This clone was detected once. Distinct nucleotide sequences in the sample also encode this CDR3. The V call is TRBV7-9, the J call TRBJ2-1; no clear D gene. V was pared by 1 base and J by 4 bases, with 5 bases between. Germline loops: CDR1 SEHNR, CDR2 FQNEAQ (reference sequence). The CDR3 runs to 13 residues. CDR3 in amino acids: CASSLELYNEQFF. The CDR3 region has the DNA TGTGCCAGCAGCTTAGAACTTTACAATGAGCAGTTCTTC.

This clone was recorded once. The V call is TRBV10-2, the J call TRBJ1-5, with 7 nucleotides matching TRBD1. The V gene end was trimmed by 6 bases and the J gene end by 2 bases; junction bases not matched to a gene: 7. CDR1 is WSHSY, CDR2 SAAADI, per germline. CDR3 length: 15 residues. Here the CDR3 reads CASSNRGEGNQPQHF. The CDR3 DNA reads as TGCGCCAGCAGCAACAGGGGAGAGGGCAATCAGCCCCAGCATTTT.

V is TRBV6-5 and J is TRBJ2-7; 8 nucleotides match TRBD2. Germline CDR1 MNHEY, CDR2 SVGAGI. V lost 2 bases, J lost 2 bases, and 2 bases stayed unmatched. The CDR3 has 14 residues. The CDR3 is CASSYQRGTYEQYF. As DNA, the CDR3 is TGTGCCAGCAGTTACCAGCGGGGGACCTACGAGCAGTACTTC.

The chain uses TRBV4-3 and TRBJ2-3, with D possibly TRBD1 on 6 matching bases. Trimming shortened V by 5 bases and J by 1 base, and 16 bases separated the two germline ends. This CDR3 comprises 16 residues. In germline, CDR1 is LGHNA, CDR2 YSLEER. CDR3 in amino acids: CASSALGAGGTDTQYF. For the CDR3, the DNA is TGCGCCAGCAGCGCCCTGGGGGCAGGGGGCACAGATACGCAGTATTTT.

This chain uses TRBV29-1 with TRBJ2-5; 10 positions agree with TRBD2. The CDR3 is made up of 14 amino acids. CDR1 SQVTM and CDR2 ANQGSEA come from the germline V gene. The V gene end was trimmed by 6 bases and the J gene end by 5 bases; junction bases not matched to a gene: 9. CDR3 in DNA: TGCAGCGTGTCTAGCGGGGGAAAAACGGAGACCCAGTACTTC. Protein: CSVSSGGKTETQYF.

This clone showed up just once. V gene TRBV27 combines with J gene TRBJ2-3; 11 nucleotides match TRBD2. The CDR3 is made up of 18 amino acids. The ends lost 0 bases at V and 4 bases at J; junction bases unmatched: 9. Germline V CDR1 and CDR2: MNHEY, SMNVEV (reference sequence). The CDR3, as DNA: TGTGCCAGCAGTTTATCGGCTAGCGGGGGGACCAGGGCAGATACGCAGTATTTT. Encoded protein: CASSLSASGGTRADTQYF.

Comments on this clone: Additional DNA sequences in this sample encode the identical CDR3. The V gene is TRBV2, the J gene TRBJ1-2, with 8 bases fitting TRBD1. V dropped 6 bases and J dropped 8; count of bases not matched to a gene: 5. The CDR3 consists of 12 residues. CDR1 and CDR2 from the germline V gene are SNHLY and FYNNEI. CDR3 sequence: CASRAGQGGYTF. Written as DNA, the CDR3 is TGTGCCAGCAGAGCTGGACAGGGAGGCTACACCTTC. Together with reference TRBV2 and TRBJ1-2, the CDR3 gives the full variable domain: EPEVTQTPSHQVTQMGQEVILRCVPISNHLYFYWYRQILGQKVEFLVSFYNNEISEKSEIFDDQFSVERPDGSNFTLKIRSTKLEDSAMYFCASRAGQGGYTFGSGTRLTVV.

The chain recombines TRBV11-2 with TRBJ2-7; perhaps TRBD1 as D (5 bases). Trimming pared 5 bases from V and 7 bases from J, leaving 15 bases between. The length of the CDR3 is 13 residues. Germline V gene sequence: CDR1 SGHAT, CDR2 FQNNGV. The CDR3 DNA is TGTGCCAGCAGCCCGCGACAGACTTTTGAGCAGTACTTC. Residues: CASSPRQTFEQYF.

This rearrangement joins TRBV19 to TRBJ2-3, with D perhaps matching TRBD2 (6 bases). CDR3 length: 16 residues. V was trimmed by 1 base and J by 0 bases, leaving 11 bases between them. Germline CDR1 reads LNHDA; CDR2 reads SQIVND (reference sequence). In nucleotides, the CDR3 is TGTGCCAGTAGTATAGTAGGTGGGACTAGCACAGATACGCAGTATTTT. Its protein is CASSIVGGTSTDTQYF.

V and J are TRBV11-3 and TRBJ2-3; 8 bases map to TRBD1. The ends lost 5 bases at V and 8 bases at J; junction bases unmatched: 6. Per germline, CDR1 SGHNT and CDR2 YENEEA. The CDR3 has 13 residues. The chain's CDR3 is CASSTGGGPTQYF. CDR3 coding DNA: TGTGCCAGCAGCACAGGGGGTGGTCCTACGCAGTATTTT.

This clone occurred once. The chain links TRBV6-6 to TRBJ2-5; TRBD1 matches 12 bases. Germline V gives CDR1 MNHNY, CDR2 SVGAGI (reference sequence). The junction had 3 bases not matched to a gene; V was cut back by 3 bases and J by 1 base. The CDR3 is 16 residues long. For the CDR3, the DNA is TGTGCCAGCAGTTATCCGGGACAGGGGGCCCAAGAGACCCAGTACTTC. It yields the protein CASSYPGQGAQETQYF.

About this clone: Other nucleotide sequences in the sample specify the same CDR3. This chain connects TRBV2 to TRBJ2-5; no clear D. In germline, CDR1 is SNHLY, CDR2 FYNNEI. The CDR3 runs 11 residues. Trimming stripped 4 bases from V and 1 base from J, with 1 base between. The CDR3 bases are TGTGCCAGCAGTGTCCAAGAGACCCAGTACTTC. It translates to CASSVQETQYF.

The chain combines TRBV7-2 with TRBJ1-2; 12 bases are shared with TRBD1. Germline CDR1 and CDR2: SGHTA and FQGNSA. The CDR3 runs 14 residues. V lost 4 bases, J lost 7 bases, and 4 bases stayed unmatched. In nucleotides, the CDR3 is TGTGCCAGCAGCTCCGGGACAGGGGGCGCTGGCTACACCTTC. It translates to CASSSGTGGAGYTF. The full variable domain, its missing parts supplied by reference TRBV7-2 and TRBJ1-2, is GAGVSQSPSNKVTEKGKDVELRCDPISGHTALYWYRQSLGQGLEFLIYFQGNSAPDKSGLPSDRFSAERTGGSVSTLTIQRTQQEDSAVYLCASSSGTGGAGYTFGSGTRLTVV.